This T cell receptor beta chain was observed in a study of OX40 agonist ivuxolimab in advanced cancers. This CDR3 has 14 residues. The germline CDR1 and CDR2 sequences are KGHSH and LQKENI. J was trimmed by 10 bases and V by 3 bases; bases with no gene match: 9. The method was immunoSEQ multiplex PCR; TCRdb's version includes in-frame clones alone and lacks a portion of them. The table lists tens of thousands of clones, approximately 91% of them singletons. The sample in question was CD4+ or CD8+ T cells sorted from blood, obtained in a trial of the OX40 agonist ivuxolimab. The chain has TRBV18 and TRBJ1-1; 9 bases are shared with TRBD1. This TCR was recovered from an adult with an advanced solid tumor such as melanoma, head and neck, liver or kidney cancer. CDR3 nucleotide sequence: TGTGCCAGCTCACCGGGGGGACAGGGTAGAGGAGCTTTCTTT. Protein product: CASSPGGQGRGAFF.